In this sample, the clone carrying this TCR beta chain turned up a few times. Its antigen remains unidentified. The sample comes from a study of CD8 T cells in ankylosing spondylitis. With molecular barcodes, quantitative 5'-RACE was used to make the TCR beta libraries. One entry per CDR3 protein, called by TCRdb with MiXCR from the 5' RACE reads. The table has fewer than 150,000 distinct CDR3 sequences, 7.3% seen once; the top ten hold around 11%. General study points: It was reported that disease-linked clones were significantly enriched in matched ankylosing spondylitis synovial fluid.

Trimming shortened V by 1 base and J by 0 bases, and 19 bases separated the two germline ends. Germline V CDR1 and CDR2: LGHDT, YNNKEL (reference sequence). This CDR3 has 20 amino acids. The sequence came from a female donor with ankylosing spondylitis or in good health (not recorded which). The material sequenced was blood, either unsorted or a sorted T cell fraction (not recorded which). The J gene is TRBJ1-6, the V gene TRBV3-1; D gene uncertain. The CDR3 region has the DNA TGTGCCAGCAGCCAAGGATCACCGGGCTCGGATGTCTCCTATAATTCACCCCTCCACTTT. Protein: CASSQGSPGSDVSYNSPLHF. The variable domain in full, completed from reference TRBV3-1 and TRBJ1-6, reads DTAVSQTPKYLVTQMGNDKSIKCEQNLGHDTMYWYKQDSKKFLKIMFSYNNKELIINETVPNRFSPKSPDKAHLNLHINSLELGDSAVYFCASSQGSPGSDVSYNSPLHFGNGTRLTVT.